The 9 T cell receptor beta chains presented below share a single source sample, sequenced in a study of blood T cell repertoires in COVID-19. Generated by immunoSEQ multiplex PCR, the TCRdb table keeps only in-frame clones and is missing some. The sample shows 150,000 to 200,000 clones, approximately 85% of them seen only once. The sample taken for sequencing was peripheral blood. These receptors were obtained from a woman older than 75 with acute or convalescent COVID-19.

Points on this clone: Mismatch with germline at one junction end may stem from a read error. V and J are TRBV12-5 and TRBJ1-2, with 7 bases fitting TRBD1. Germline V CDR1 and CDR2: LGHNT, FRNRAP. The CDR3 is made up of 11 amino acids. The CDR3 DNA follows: TGTGCTAGTGCGCGGGACAGCCTAAGAATCTTC. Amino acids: CASARDSLRIF.

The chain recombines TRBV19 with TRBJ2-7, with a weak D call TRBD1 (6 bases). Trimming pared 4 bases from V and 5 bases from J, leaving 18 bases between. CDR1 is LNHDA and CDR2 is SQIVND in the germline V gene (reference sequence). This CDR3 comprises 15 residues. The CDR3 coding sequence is TGTGCCAGTAGTACCCCTACAGGGATCCCGGACGAGCAGTACTTC. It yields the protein CASSTPTGIPDEQYF.

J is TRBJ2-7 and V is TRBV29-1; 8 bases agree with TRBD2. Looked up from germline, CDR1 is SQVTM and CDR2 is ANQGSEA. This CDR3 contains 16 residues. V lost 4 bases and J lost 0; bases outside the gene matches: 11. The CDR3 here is CSVAGPIAGSSYEQYF. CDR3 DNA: TGCAGCGTTGCTGGGCCGATAGCGGGATCCTCCTACGAGCAGTACTTC.

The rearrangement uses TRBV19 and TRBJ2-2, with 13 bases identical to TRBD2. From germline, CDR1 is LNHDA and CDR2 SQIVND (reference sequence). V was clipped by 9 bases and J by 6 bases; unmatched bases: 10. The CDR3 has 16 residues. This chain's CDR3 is CASTQTSGGMAGELFF. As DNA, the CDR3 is TGTGCCAGCACCCAGACTAGCGGGGGGATGGCCGGGGAGCTGTTTTTT.

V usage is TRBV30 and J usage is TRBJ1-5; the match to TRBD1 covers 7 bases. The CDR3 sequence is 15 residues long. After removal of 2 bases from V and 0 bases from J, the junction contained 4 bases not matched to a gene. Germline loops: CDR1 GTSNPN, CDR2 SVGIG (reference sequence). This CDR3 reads CAWSRDRDSNQPQHF. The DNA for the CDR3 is TGTGCCTGGAGTCGAGACAGGGATAGCAATCAGCCCCAGCATTTT.

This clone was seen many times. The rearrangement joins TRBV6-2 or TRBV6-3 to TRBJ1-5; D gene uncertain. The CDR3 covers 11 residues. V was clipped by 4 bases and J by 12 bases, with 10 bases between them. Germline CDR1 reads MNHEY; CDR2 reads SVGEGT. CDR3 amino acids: CASSSGSYQHF. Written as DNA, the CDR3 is TGTGCCAGCAGTTCTGGGAGCTACCAGCATTTT.

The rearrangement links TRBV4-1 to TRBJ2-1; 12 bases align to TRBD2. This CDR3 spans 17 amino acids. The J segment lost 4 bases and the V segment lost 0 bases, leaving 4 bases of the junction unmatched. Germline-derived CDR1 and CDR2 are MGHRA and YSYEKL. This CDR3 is CASSQDPTSGRYNEQFF. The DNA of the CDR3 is TGCGCCAGCAGCCAAGACCCGACTAGCGGGAGATACAATGAGCAGTTCTTC.

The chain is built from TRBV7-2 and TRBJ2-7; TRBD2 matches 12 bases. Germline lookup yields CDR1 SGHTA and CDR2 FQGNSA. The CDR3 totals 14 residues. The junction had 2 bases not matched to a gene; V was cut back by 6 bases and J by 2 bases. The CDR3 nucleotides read TGTGCCAGCAGGCTAGCGGGAGGGCCCTACGAGCAGTACTTC. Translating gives CASRLAGGPYEQYF.

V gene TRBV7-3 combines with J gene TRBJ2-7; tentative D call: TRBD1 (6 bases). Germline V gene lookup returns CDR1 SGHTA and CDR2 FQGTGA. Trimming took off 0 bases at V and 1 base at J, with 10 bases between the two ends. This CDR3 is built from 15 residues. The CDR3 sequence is CASSLTAGTSYEQYF. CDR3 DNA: TGTGCCAGCAGCTTAACCGCAGGGACATCCTACGAGCAGTACTTC.